This T cell receptor (beta chain) was identified in a study of shared clonotypes between healthy human individuals. An assay was performed, and its level was deep. The data were produced by immunoSEQ multiplex PCR, yet TCRdb's version contains in-frame clones alone and is incomplete. The sample has about 2.1 million clones; roughly 91% are singletons. Germline-derived CDR1 and CDR2 are SGHAT and FQNNGV. CDR3 size: 14 residues. V was shortened by 1 base and J by 5 bases, with 8 bases between the two germline ends. Cells designated naive CD8 were CD45RO-negative and were positively selected for CCR7, with terminally differentiated effector memory CD45RA+ cells excluded.

The rearrangement links TRBV11-2 to TRBJ2-2; D unclear. This receptor was obtained from a man aged 18 to 30 in good health. Some clones in this sample may be carry-over from other donors' samples. Specimen: naive CD8+ T cells from PBMCs. In DNA form, the CDR3 reads TGTGCCAGCAGCTTAGTTCTGGGGACCGGGGAGCTGTTTTTT. Protein sequence: CASSLVLGTGELFF. Filled out from reference TRBV11-2 and TRBJ2-2, the complete variable domain reads EAGVAQSPRYKIIEKRQSVAFWCNPISGHATLYWYQQILGQGPKLLIQFQNNGVVDDSQLPKDRFSAERLKGVDSTLKIQPAKLEDSAVYLCASSLVLGTGELFFGEGSRLTVL.